Below, 20 T cell receptor beta chains from the same sample are listed, as sequenced in a study of cytomegalovirus exposure and HLA in healthy donors. It was with 60 Vbeta and 13 Jbeta primers that the PCR ran. Sequencing was performed with immunoSEQ multiplex PCR; in TCRdb, only in-frame clones are kept and a portion is missing. The sample holds 140,000 to 150,000 clones, roughly 88% seen once. The sequencing input was PBMCs. These receptors came from a woman between 40 and 55 years old in good health and CMV-seronegative.

This clone was recorded only once. The rearrangement uses TRBV7-9 and TRBJ1-4; D remains ambiguous. The germline V gene encodes CDR1 SEHNR and CDR2 FQNEAQ (reference sequence). CDR3 length: 14 residues. Trimming took off 3 bases at V and 5 bases at J, with 10 bases between the two ends. CDR3 nucleotide sequence: TGTGCCAGCAGCTTCTCATCGGTGAATGAAAAACTGTTTTTT. It is translated as CASSFSSVNEKLFF.

This chain joins TRBV6-6 and TRBJ1-6, with 9 nucleotides matching TRBD1. Germline trimming cut 5 bases from V and 9 bases from J; bases unmatched to any gene: 8. CDR3 length equals 15 residues. Per the germline V gene, CDR1 is MNHNY and CDR2 is SVGAGI (reference sequence). The CDR3 region is CASSTTGGGGSPLHF. The CDR3 region has the DNA TGTGCCAGCAGTACTACAGGGGGCGGAGGTTCACCCCTCCACTTT.

This clone was picked up a small number of times. V usage is TRBV5-6 and J usage is TRBJ1-2; 7 nucleotides agree with TRBD1. Germline values: CDR1 SGHDT, CDR2 YYEEEE. CDR3 length equals 15 residues. V lost 4 bases, J lost 4 bases, and 10 bases stayed unmatched. The CDR3 loop reads CASSARDRSFYGYTF. As DNA, the CDR3 is TGTGCCAGCAGCGCCCGGGACAGATCCTTCTATGGCTACACCTTC.

The rearrangement uses TRBV10-1 and TRBJ2-1; a weak D match, TRBD2 (5 bases). The CDR3 totals 14 residues. Germline CDR1 reads WNHNN; CDR2 reads SYGVQD (reference sequence). V was clipped by 6 bases and J by 8 bases, with 17 bases between them. CDR3 loop: CASSDPLLSDEQFF. CDR3 DNA: TGCGCCAGCAGCGACCCCCTCCTTAGCGATGAGCAGTTCTTC.

The rearrangement uses TRBV28 and TRBJ2-7, with 12 bases lining up with TRBD2. This CDR3 is 14 amino acids long. V trimming: 1 base; J trimming: 13 bases; junction bases outside the gene matches: 8. Germline values: CDR1 MDHEN, CDR2 SYDVKM. CDR3 amino acids: CASSLLSTSGRIYF. In nucleotides, the CDR3 is TGTGCCAGCAGTTTATTATCGACTAGCGGGAGAATATACTTC.

The chain carries TRBV7-9 and TRBJ2-5; 7 positions agree with TRBD2. Germline V gene lookup returns CDR1 SEHNR and CDR2 FQNEAQ (reference sequence). V was pared by 5 bases and J by 2 bases, with 8 bases of the junction left unmatched. This CDR3 is built from 15 residues. The CDR3 region has the DNA TGTGCCAGCAGCGCCCTAGCGGCCGGTCAAGAGACCCAGTACTTC. Translated, it gives CASSALAAGQETQYF. Complete variable domain (other parts from reference TRBV7-9 and TRBJ2-5): DTGVSQNPRHKITKRGQNVTFRCDPISEHNRLYWYRQTLGQGPEFLTYFQNEAQLEKSRLLSDRFSAERPKGSFSTLEIQRTEQGDSAMYLCASSALAAGQETQYFGPGTRLLVL.

CDR3 sequence reads: CASRRVDGAGDLETQYF. CDR3 in DNA: TGTGCCAGCCGCCGAGTGGATGGGGCAGGGGACCTGGAGACCCAGTACTTC. The V and J genes are TRBV18 and TRBJ2-5, with a tentative D call TRBD1 (6 bases). CDR3 length: 17 amino acids. CDR1 is KGHSH and CDR2 is LQKENI in the germline V gene. Between the trimmed V and J ends, which lost 8 bases and 5 bases, there was a span of 27 bases.

The CDR3 DNA reads as TGTGCCAGCAGCGATAGGGACAGTAAGTTCTTC. This translates into CASSDRDSKFF. This chain connects TRBV21-1 to TRBJ2-1; the D call of TRBD1 is as the table states it, not checked on the DNA. TRBV21-1 is described as a pseudogene. The CDR3 is made up of 11 amino acids.

The rearrangement joins TRBV11-2 to TRBJ2-7, with 7 nucleotides matching TRBD2. CDR1 SGHAT and CDR2 FQNNGV come from the germline V gene. The CDR3 sequence is 15 residues long. V trimming: 5 bases; J trimming: 0 bases; junction bases outside the gene matches: 7. The CDR3 loop is CASSNSGVSSYEQYF. The CDR3 DNA reads as TGTGCCAGCAGCAACAGCGGGGTTAGCTCCTACGAGCAGTACTTC.

This chain connects TRBV5-6 to TRBJ1-6; D gene uncertain. V dropped 5 bases and J dropped 8 bases, with 14 bases sitting between them. The germline V gene encodes CDR1 SGHDT and CDR2 YYEEEE. The CDR3 spans 14 residues. CDR3 nucleotides: TGTGCCAGCAGGCCGGGGAGGGATCATTCACCCCTCCACTTT. As protein: CASRPGRDHSPLHF.

V usage is TRBV11-3 and J usage is TRBJ2-7; 7 positions agree with TRBD1. Looked up from germline, CDR1 is SGHNT and CDR2 is YENEEA. The length of the CDR3 is 17 residues. V lost 5 bases to trimming and J lost 2 bases; unmatched junction nucleotides: 15. CDR3 sequence: CASSPQGQVMKTYEQYF. CDR3 coding DNA: TGTGCCAGCAGCCCCCAAGGACAGGTGATGAAAACCTACGAGCAGTACTTC.

This sequence joins TRBV5-6 and TRBJ2-1, with unresolved D. V was cut by 2 bases and J by 5 bases, with 2 bases left in between. The CDR3 consists of 11 residues. Germline loops: CDR1 SGHDT, CDR2 YYEEEE. The CDR3 DNA reads TGTGCCAGCAGCTTCGACAATGAGCAGTTCTTC. Amino acid sequence: CASSFDNEQFF.

The chain carries TRBV6-5 and TRBJ2-5, with D possibly matching TRBD2 (6 bases). Germline CDR1 and CDR2: MNHEY and SVGAGI. V was cut by 6 bases and J by 5 bases, with 19 bases left in between. CDR3 length equals 15 residues. The CDR3 reads CASRRKHGGVETQYF. DNA for the CDR3: TGTGCCAGCAGAAGAAAACACGGGGGAGTGGAGACCCAGTACTTC.

The chain joins TRBV5-1 to TRBJ2-1; TRBD2 matches at 12 bases. The V segment lost 4 bases and the J segment 9 bases; nucleotides outside the gene matches: 8. This CDR3 is built from 15 residues. Germline V gene lookup returns CDR1 SGHRS and CDR2 YFSETQ. The CDR3 is CASSNLAGGHVEQFF. CDR3 nucleotide sequence: TGCGCCAGCAGCAACCTAGCGGGAGGGCACGTTGAGCAGTTCTTC.

The CDR3 here is CASSPGLATGVRQQYF. In DNA, the CDR3 is TGCGCCAGCAGCCCCGGACTAGCGACCGGGGTGAGGCAGCAGTACTTC. The genes are TRBV5-1 and TRBJ2-7; 9 bases map to TRBD2. V trimming: 4 bases; J trimming: 8 bases; junction bases outside the gene matches: 16. The CDR3 length is 16 residues. In germline, CDR1 is SGHRS, CDR2 YFSETQ. Based on the CDR3 plus reference TRBV5-1 and TRBJ2-7, the full variable domain is KAGVTQTPRYLIKTRGQQVTLSCSPISGHRSVSWYQQTPGQGLQFLFEYFSETQRNKGNFPGRFSGRQFSNSRSEMNVSTLELGDSALYLCASSPGLATGVRQQYFGPGTRLTVT.

The V gene is TRBV7-9, the J gene TRBJ2-7; TRBD2 aligns across 8 bases. CDR1 is SEHNR, CDR2 FQNEAQ, per germline (reference sequence). This CDR3 is 14 amino acids long. The J segment lost 3 bases and the V segment lost 5 bases, leaving 6 bases of the junction unmatched. The CDR3 region is CASSPRTSSYEQYF. The CDR3, as DNA: TGTGCCAGCAGCCCAAGGACTAGCAGCTACGAGCAGTACTTC. Full variable domain (outside the CDR3, taken from reference TRBV7-9 and TRBJ2-7): DTGVSQNPRHKITKRGQNVTFRCDPISEHNRLYWYRQTLGQGPEFLTYFQNEAQLEKSRLLSDRFSAERPKGSFSTLEIQRTEQGDSAMYLCASSPRTSSYEQYFGPGTRLTVT.

As concerns this clone: The junction differs from germline at one of its ends, possibly a read error. This chain links TRBV7-9 with TRBJ1-3; D unresolved. CDR3 length: 13 amino acids. Germline V CDR1 and CDR2: SEHNR, FQNEAQ (reference sequence). The CDR3 sequence is CSSSLTGRNTIYF. In DNA form, the CDR3 reads TGTTCCAGCAGCTTAACGGGGAGGAACACCATATATTTT.

The chain employs TRBV7-9 and TRBJ1-1; D not resolved. CDR1 and CDR2 from the germline V gene are SEHNR and FQNEAQ (reference sequence). With 6 bases removed from V and 6 bases from J, the gap between germline ends came to 14 bases. CDR3 length equals 13 residues. The CDR3 DNA sequence: TGTGCCAGCAGTAACCTAGTGTCCCCTGAAGCTTTCTTT. Translating gives CASSNLVSPEAFF.

The chain carries TRBV6-6 and TRBJ1-5; possibly TRBD1 for D (6 bases). The CDR3 covers 14 residues. Germline values: CDR1 MNHNY, CDR2 SVGAGI (reference sequence). V was clipped by 6 bases and J by 5 bases, with 14 bases between them. The CDR3 reads CASSLQGSDQPQHF. CDR3 coding DNA: TGTGCCAGCAGCCTACAGGGTTCTGATCAGCCCCAGCATTTT.

With regard to this clone: This same CDR3 is encoded by further DNA sequences in the sample. CDR3 DNA sequence: TGTGCCAGCAGCCCCGGCGGAAGCTCCTACGAGCAGTACTTC. It codes for CASSPGGSSYEQYF. The V gene is TRBV11-3, the J gene TRBJ2-7; D unresolved. Germline lookup yields CDR1 SGHNT and CDR2 YENEEA. The length of the CDR3 is 14 residues. Trimming took off 5 bases at V and 0 bases at J, with 11 bases between the two ends.